This T cell receptor beta chain was retrieved from a study of T cells after yellow fever vaccination. Study information: Low-cell-number fractions were prepared with SMART-Seq v4 Ultra Low Input. Study-level findings and limits: Weaker, the secondary response had a peak occurring faster, on day 5 versus 15.

TCRdb processed the 5' RACE reads anew with MiXCR; each CDR3 protein has one entry. The table includes 300,000 to 350,000 distinct CDR3 sequences, roughly 4.3% detected once. CDR3 length equals 14 residues. V lost 0 bases and J lost 7, with 8 bases in between. CDR1 and CDR2 (germline): SGHDT, YYEEEE. This clonotype was seen repeatedly, ten times or more. Its antigen remains unidentified. This sequence originates from a man between 18 and 35 years old who received the YFV17D yellow fever vaccine. Material: PBMCs, obtained 5 days after the yellow fever booster vaccination. This chain links TRBV5-6 with TRBJ1-6; D not certain. The CDR3 DNA reads TGTGCCAGCAGCTTGGAACACCGGAATTCACCCCTCCACTTT. Translation gives CASSLEHRNSPLHF.